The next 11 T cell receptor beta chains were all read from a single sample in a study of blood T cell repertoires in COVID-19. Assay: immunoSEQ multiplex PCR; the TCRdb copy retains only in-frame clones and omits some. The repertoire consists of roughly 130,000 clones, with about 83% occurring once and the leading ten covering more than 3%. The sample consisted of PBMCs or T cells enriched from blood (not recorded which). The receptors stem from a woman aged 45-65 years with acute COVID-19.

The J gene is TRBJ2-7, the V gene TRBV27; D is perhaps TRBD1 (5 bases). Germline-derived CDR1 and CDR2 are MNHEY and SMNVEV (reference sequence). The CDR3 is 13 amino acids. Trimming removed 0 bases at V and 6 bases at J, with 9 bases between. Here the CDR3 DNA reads TGTGCCAGCAGTTTATCGTTCAGGGCCGAGCAGTACTTC. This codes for CASSLSFRAEQYF.

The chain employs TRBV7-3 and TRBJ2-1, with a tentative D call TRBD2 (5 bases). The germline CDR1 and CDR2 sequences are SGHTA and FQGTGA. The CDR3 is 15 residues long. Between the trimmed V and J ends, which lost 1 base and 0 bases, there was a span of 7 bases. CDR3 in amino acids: CASSLRGDSYNEQFF. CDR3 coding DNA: TGTGCCAGCAGCTTAAGGGGAGACTCCTACAATGAGCAGTTCTTC.

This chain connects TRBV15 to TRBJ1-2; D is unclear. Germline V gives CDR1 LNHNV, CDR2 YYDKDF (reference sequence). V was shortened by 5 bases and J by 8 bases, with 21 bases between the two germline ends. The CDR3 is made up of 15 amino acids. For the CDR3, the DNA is TGTGCCACCAGCTCGAGACCGGGAGCCGCCACAGGCTACACCTTC. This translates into CATSSRPGAATGYTF.

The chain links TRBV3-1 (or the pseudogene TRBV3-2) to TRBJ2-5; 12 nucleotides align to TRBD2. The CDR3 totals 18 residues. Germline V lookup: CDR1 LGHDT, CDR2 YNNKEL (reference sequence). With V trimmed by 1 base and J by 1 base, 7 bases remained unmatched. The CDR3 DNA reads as TGTGCCAGCAGCCAAGTGGAGACTAGCGGGAGTCTCCAAGAGACCCAGTACTTC. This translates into CASSQVETSGSLQETQYF.

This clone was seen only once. The CDR3 loop reads CASSRGLAGTGELFF. The CDR3 bases are TGTGCCAGCAGCCGAGGACTAGCGGGCACCGGGGAGCTGTTTTTT. The chain links TRBV7-3 to TRBJ2-2; the match to TRBD2 covers 11 bases. The J segment lost 4 bases and the V segment lost 5 bases, leaving 3 bases of the junction unmatched. The CDR3 consists of 15 residues. Germline lookup yields CDR1 SGHTA and CDR2 FQGTGA.

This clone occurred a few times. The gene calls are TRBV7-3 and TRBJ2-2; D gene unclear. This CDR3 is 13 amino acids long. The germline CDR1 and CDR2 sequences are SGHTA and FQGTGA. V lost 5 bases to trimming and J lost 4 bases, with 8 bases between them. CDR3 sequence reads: CASSTHTTGELFF. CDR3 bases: TGTGCCAGCAGCACACACACCACCGGGGAGCTGTTTTTT.

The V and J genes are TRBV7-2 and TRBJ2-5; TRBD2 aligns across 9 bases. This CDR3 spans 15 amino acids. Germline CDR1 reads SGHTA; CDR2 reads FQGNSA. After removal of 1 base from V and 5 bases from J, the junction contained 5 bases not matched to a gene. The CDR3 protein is CASSLVAGESETQYF. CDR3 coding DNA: TGTGCCAGCAGCTTAGTAGCGGGAGAAAGCGAGACCCAGTACTTC.

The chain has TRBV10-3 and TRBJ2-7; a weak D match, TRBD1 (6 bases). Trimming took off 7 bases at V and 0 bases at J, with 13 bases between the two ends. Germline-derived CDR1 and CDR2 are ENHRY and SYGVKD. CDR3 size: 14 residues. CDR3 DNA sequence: TGTGCCATCATCGGACAGACCCACTCCTACGAGCAGTACTTC. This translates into CAIIGQTHSYEQYF.

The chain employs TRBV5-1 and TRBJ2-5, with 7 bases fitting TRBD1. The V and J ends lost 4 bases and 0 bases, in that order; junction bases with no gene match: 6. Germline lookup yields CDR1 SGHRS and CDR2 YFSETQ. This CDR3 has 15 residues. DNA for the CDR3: TGCGCCAGCAGCCAAGGGACAGAGTACCAAGAGACCCAGTACTTC. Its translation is CASSQGTEYQETQYF.

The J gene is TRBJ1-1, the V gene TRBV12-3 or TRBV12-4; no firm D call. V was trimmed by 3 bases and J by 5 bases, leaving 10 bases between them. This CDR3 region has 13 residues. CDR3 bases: TGTGCCAGCAGTTTGCAGCGTGAGACTGAAGCTTTCTTT. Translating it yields CASSLQRETEAFF.

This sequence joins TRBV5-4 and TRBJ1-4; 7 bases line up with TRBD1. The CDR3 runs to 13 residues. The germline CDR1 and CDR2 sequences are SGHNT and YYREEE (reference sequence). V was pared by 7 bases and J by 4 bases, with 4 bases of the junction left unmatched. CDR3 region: CASQTGINEKLFF. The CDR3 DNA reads TGTGCCAGCCAGACAGGGATTAATGAAAAACTGTTTTTT. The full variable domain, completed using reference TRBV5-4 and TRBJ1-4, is ETGVTQSPTHLIKTRGQQVTLRCSSQSGHNTVSWYQQALGQGPQFIFQYYREEENGRGNFPPRFSGLQFPNYSSELNVNALELDDSALYLCASQTGINEKLFFGSGTQLSVL.